The clone carrying this T cell receptor beta chain was picked up a small number of times. Its target is unknown. Each CDR3 protein gets one entry after TCRdb re-called the 5' RACE reads with MiXCR. Of 300,000 to 450,000 distinct CDR3 sequences in the sample, about 28% were seen once. The V gene lost 0 bases and the J gene lost 3 bases, with 9 bases spanning the gap. The germline CDR1 and CDR2 sequences are LGHNA and YSLEER. The CDR3 consists of 14 residues. The sample belongs to a study of identical twins' blood T cells. General study points: Abundant TCRbeta CDR3s overlapped more between twins than with unrelated donors.

Six healthy women, forming three identical twin pairs, donated samples. This chain links TRBV4-3 with TRBJ2-7; D might be TRBD1 (6 bases). The TCR sequence derives from a woman aged 18-49 years in good health. Material for sequencing was PBMCs. CDR3 nucleotide sequence: TGCGCCAGCAGCCAAGATTTGGACAGCTACGAGCAGTACTTC. It yields the protein CASSQDLDSYEQYF.